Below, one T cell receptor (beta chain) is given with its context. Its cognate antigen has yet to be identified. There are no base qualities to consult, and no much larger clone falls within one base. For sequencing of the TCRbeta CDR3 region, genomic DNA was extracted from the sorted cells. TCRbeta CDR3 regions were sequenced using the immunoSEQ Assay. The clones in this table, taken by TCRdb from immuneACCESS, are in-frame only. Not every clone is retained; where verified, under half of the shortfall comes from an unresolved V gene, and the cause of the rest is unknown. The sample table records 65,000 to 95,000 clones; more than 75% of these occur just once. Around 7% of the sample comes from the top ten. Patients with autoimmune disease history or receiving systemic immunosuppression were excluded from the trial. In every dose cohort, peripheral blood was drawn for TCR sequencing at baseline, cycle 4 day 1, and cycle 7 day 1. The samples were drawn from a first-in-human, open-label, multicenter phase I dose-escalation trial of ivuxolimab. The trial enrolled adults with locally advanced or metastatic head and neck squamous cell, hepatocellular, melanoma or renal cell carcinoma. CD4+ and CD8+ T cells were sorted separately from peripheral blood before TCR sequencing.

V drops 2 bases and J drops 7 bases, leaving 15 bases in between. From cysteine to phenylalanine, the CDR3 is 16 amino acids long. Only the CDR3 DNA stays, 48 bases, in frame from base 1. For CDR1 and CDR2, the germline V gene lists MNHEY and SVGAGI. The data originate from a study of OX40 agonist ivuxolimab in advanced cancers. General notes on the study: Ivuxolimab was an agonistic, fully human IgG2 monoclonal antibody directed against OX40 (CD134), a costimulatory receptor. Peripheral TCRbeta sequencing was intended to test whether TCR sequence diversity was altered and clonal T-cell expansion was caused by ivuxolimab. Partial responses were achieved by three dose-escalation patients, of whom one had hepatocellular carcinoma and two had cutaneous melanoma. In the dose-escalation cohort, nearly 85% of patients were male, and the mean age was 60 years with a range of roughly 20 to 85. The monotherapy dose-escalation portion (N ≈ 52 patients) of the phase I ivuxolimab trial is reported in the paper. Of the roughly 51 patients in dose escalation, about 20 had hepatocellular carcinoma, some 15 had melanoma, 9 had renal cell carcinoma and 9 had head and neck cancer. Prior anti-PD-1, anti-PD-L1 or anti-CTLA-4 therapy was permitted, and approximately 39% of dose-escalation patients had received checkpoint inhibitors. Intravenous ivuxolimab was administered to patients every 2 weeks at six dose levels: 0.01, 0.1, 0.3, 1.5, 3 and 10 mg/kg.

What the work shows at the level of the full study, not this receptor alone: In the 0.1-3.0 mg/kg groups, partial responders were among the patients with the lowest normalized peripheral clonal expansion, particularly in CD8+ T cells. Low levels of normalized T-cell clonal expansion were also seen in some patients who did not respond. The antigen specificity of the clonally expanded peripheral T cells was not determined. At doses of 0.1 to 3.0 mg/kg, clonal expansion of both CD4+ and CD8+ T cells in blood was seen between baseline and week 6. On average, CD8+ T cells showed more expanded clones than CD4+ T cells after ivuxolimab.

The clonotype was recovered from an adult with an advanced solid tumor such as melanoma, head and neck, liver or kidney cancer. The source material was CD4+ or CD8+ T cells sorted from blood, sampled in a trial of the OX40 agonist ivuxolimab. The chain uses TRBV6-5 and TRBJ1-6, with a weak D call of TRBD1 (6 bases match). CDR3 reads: CASSYKANRANSPLHF. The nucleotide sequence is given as TGTGCCAGCAGTTACAAGGCCAACAGGGCAAATTCACCCCTCCACTTT.